Sequencing of this T cell receptor beta chain was carried out in a study of control samples from healthy donors and cancer patients. The CDR3 has 17 amino acids. The germline V gene encodes CDR1 SGHKS and CDR2 YYEKEE (reference sequence). Between the trimmed V and J ends, which lost 2 bases and 6 bases, there was a span of 21 bases. Sequenced by immunoSEQ multiplex PCR; TCRdb stores in-frame clones only, minus some. The sample shows 100,000 to 150,000 clones, 92% of them seen only once. This receptor was obtained from a woman in her fifties or sixties in good health. This chain joins TRBV5-5 and TRBJ2-1, with D perhaps being TRBD1 or TRBD2 (5 bases each). Sequenced: blood. In DNA, the CDR3 is TGTGCCAGCAGCTTTGAGTTTGTAACCCTTGGGACCAATGAGCAGTTCTTC. Amino acid sequence: CASSFEFVTLGTNEQFF.